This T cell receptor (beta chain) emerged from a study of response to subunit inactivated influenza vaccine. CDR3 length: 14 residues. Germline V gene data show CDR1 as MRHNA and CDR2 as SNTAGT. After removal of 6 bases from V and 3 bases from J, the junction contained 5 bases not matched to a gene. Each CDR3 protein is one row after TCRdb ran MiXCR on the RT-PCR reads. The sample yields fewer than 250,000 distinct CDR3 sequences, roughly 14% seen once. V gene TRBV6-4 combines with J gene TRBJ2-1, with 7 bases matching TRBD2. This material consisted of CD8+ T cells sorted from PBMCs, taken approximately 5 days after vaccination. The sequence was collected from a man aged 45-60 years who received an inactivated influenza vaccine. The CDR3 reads CASSPSGDYNEQFF. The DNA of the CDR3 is TGTGCCAGCAGCCCCAGCGGGGACTACAATGAGCAGTTCTTC.